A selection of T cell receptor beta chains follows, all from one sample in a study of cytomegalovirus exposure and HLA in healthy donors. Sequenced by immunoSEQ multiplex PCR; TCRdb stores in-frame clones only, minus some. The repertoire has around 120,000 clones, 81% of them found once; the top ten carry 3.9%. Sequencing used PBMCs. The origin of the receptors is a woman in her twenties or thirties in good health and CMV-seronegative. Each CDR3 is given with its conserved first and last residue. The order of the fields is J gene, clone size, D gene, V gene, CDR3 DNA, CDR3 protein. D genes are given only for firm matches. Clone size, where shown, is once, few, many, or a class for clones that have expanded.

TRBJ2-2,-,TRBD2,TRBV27,TGTGCCAGCAGTTTACGCGGGAGAAGGGCCGGGGAGCTGTTTTTT,CASSLRGRRAGELFF
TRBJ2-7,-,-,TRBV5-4,TGTGCCAGCAGCTCTCCAGGTAGCTCCTACGAGCAGTACTTC,CASSSPGSSYEQYF
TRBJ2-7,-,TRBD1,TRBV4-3,TGCGCCAGCAGCCAAGATTTAGGGGGCTCAATCTACGAGCAGTACTTC,CASSQDLGGSIYEQYF
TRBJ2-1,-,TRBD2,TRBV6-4,TGTGCCAGCAGTCTAGCGGGAGGGCGTGAGCAGTTCTTC,CASSLAGGREQFF
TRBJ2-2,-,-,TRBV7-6,TGTGCCGGGGGCGGGAACACCGGGGAGCTGTTTTTT,CAGGGNTGELFF
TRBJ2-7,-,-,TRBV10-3,TGTGCCATCAGTGAGTCGAGTTCCTACGAGCAGTACTTC,CAISESSSYEQYF
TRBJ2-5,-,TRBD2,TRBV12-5,TGTGCTAGTGGTTTAGGACTAGCGGGTTCTCAAGAGACCCAGTACTTC,CASGLGLAGSQETQYF
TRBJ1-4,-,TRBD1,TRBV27,TGTGCCAGCAGGAGGGGACAGGGCGGGGAAAAACTGTTTTTT,CASRRGQGGEKLFF
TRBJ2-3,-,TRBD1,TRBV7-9,TGTGCCAGCAGCCGACAGGGGAGCACAGATACGCAGTATTTT,CASSRQGSTDTQYF
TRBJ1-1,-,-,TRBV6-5,TGTGCCAGCAGTTACTCCTCTGCTGAAGCTTTCTTT,CASSYSSAEAFF
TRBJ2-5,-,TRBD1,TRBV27,TGTGCCAGCAGTTTATTGGGGGACAGGTATAGTACATGGGAGACCCAGTACTTC,CASSLLGDRYSTWETQYF
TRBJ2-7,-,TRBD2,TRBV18,TGTGCCAGCTCACCCGAAAGCGGGGGTACCTACGAGCAGTACTTC,CASSPESGGTYEQYF
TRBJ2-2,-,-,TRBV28,TGTGCCAGCAGGGCACAGGTTGTAGGCACCGGGGAGCTGTTTTTT,CASRAQVVGTGELFF
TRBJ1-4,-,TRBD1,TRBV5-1,TGCGCCAGCAGCTTGAATCCACAGGGGGCCACTAATGAAAAACTGTTTTTT,CASSLNPQGATNEKLFF
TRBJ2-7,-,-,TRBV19,TGTGCCAGTTCCTTCTCGGGGGAAGGGTCCTACGAGCAGTACTTC,CASSFSGEGSYEQYF
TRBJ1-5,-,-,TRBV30,TGTGCCTGGAGTCCCGGGGGAAGCAATCAGCCCCAGCATTTT,CAWSPGGSNQPQHF
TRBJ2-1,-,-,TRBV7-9,TGTGCCAGCAGCTTAGGCGAGTACAATGAGCAGTTCTTC,CASSLGEYNEQFF
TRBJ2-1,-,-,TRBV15,TGTGCCACCAGCAGAGGTCTGGGGGCTGCTAATGAGCAGTTCTTC,CATSRGLGAANEQFF
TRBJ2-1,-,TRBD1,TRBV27,TGTGCCAGCGCTTACAGGGACAGCCACAATGAGCAGTTCTTC,CASAYRDSHNEQFF
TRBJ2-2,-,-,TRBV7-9,TGTGCCAGCAGTAGTCCAGGGTCGGCCCCCGGGGAGCTGTTTTTT,CASSSPGSAPGELFF
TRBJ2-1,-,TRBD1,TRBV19,TGTGCCAGTAGCCACGACCGGGACAGTCACAATGAGCAGTTCTTC,CASSHDRDSHNEQFF
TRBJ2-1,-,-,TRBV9,TGTGCCAGCAGCGTAAGGGGTAGCTCCTACAATGAGCAGTTCTTC,CASSVRGSSYNEQFF
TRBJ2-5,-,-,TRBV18,TGTGCCAGCTCACCACGGGCGGGGACCCAAGAGACCCAGTACTTC,CASSPRAGTQETQYF
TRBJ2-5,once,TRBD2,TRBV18,TGTGCCAGCTCACCTCGGGGGGGAGAGACCCAGTACTTC,CASSPRGGETQYF
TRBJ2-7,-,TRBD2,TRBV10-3,TGTGCCATCAGTCGAGCGGGAGAAGTCTACGAGCAGTACTTC,CAISRAGEVYEQYF
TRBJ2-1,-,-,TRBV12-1,TGTGCCAGCAGCTCGAACGGACTAGCGGGAGTCTTTATCTTGGATGAGCAGTTCTTC,CASSSNGLAGVFILDEQFF
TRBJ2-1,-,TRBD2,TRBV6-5,TGTGCCAGCAGTTACCGGACTAGCAGGTCTTACAATGAGCAGTTCTTC,CASSYRTSRSYNEQFF
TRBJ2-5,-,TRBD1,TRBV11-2,TGTGCCAGCAGCGCCCGGACAGGGGGCACAGAGACCCAGTACTTC,CASSARTGGTETQYF
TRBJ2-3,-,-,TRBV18,TGTGCCAGCTCACACGGCGGGGCCGGGGGCACAGATACGCAGTATTTT,CASSHGGAGGTDTQYF
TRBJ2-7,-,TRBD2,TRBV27,TGTGCCAGCAGTTTAACAATCCCCGGGACTAGCGGAGGGAGGTTTTACGAGCAGTACTTC,CASSLTIPGTSGGRFYEQYF
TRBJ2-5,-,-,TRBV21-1,TGTGCCAGCAGCAAAATCACAGCCCAAGAGACCCAGTACTTC,CASSKITAQETQYF
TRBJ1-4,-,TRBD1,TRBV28,TGTGCCAGCAGTTCACCGGGACAGAGTAATGAAAAACTGTTTTTT,CASSSPGQSNEKLFF
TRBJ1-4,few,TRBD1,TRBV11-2,TGTGCCAGCAGCCAGACAGGGAGTAATGAAAAACTGTTTTTT,CASSQTGSNEKLFF
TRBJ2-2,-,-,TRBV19,TGTGCCACCGGGGCAGGGGTCCACACCGGGGAGCTGTTTTTT,CATGAGVHTGELFF